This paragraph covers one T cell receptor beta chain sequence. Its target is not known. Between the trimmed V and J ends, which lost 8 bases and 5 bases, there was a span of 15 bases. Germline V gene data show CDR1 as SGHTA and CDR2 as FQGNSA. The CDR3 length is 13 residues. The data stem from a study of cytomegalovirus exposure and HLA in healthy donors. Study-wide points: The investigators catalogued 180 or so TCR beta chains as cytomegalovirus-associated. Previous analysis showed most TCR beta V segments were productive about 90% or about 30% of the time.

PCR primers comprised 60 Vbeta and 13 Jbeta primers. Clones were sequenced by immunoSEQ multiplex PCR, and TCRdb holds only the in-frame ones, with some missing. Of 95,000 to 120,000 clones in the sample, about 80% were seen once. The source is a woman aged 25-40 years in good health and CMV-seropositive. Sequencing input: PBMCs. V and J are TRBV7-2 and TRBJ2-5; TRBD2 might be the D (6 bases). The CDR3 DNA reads TGTGCCAGCCGCCCGTCAGGGAGGGAGACCCAGTACTTC. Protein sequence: CASRPSGRETQYF.